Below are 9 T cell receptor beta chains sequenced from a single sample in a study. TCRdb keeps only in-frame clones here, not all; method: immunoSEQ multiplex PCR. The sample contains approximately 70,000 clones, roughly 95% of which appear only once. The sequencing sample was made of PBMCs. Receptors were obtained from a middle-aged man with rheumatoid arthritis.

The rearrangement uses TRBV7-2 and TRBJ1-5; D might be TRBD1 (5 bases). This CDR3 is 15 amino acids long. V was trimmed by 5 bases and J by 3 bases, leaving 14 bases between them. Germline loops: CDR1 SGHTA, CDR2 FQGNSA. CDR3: CASSPGQGFNQPQHF. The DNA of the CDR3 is TGTGCCAGCAGCCCAGGGCAGGGCTTCAATCAGCCCCAGCATTTT.

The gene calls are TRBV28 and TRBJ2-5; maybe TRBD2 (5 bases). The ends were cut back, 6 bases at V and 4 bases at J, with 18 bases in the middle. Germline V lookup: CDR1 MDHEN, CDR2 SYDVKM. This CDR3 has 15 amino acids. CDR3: CASSPLGGGIETQYF. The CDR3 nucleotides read TGTGCCAGCAGCCCCCTAGGAGGTGGGATAGAGACCCAGTACTTC.

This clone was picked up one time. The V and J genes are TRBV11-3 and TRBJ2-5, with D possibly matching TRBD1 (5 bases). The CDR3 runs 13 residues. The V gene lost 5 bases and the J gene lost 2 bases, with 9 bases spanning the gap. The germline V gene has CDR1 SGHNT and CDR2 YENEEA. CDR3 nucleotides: TGTGCCAGCAGCCTCCGACAGCAAGAGACCCAGTACTTC. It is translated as CASSLRQQETQYF.

This chain's CDR3 is CASSLFNDWTGVGNTIYF. The CDR3 DNA follows: TGTGCCAGCAGCTTATTTAACGACTGGACAGGGGTCGGAAACACCATATATTTT. This rearrangement joins TRBV7-6 to TRBJ1-3; 9 bases are shared with TRBD1. Germline lookup yields CDR1 SGHVS and CDR2 FNYEAQ. CDR3 length: 18 residues. Losses at the gene ends were 2 bases for V and 4 bases for J; bases not matched to a gene: 12.

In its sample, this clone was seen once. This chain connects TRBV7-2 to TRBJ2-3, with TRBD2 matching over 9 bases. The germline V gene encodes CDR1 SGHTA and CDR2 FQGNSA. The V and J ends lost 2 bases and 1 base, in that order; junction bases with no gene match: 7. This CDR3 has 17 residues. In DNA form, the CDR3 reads TGTGCCAGCAGCTTACTGCGGCTAGCGGGGCGCACAGATACGCAGTATTTT. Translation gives CASSLLRLAGRTDTQYF.

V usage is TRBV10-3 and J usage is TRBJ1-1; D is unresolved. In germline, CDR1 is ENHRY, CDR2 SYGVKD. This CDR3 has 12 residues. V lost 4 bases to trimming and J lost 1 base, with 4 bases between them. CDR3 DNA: TGTGCCATCAGTGGCCCGAACACTGAAGCTTTCTTT. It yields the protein CAISGPNTEAFF.

For the CDR3, the DNA is TGTGCCAGTGCGCGGACAGGGGGCAATGAGCAGTTCTTC. It codes for CASARTGGNEQFF. The chain carries TRBV19 and TRBJ2-1, with 10 bases fitting TRBD1. V lost 8 bases and J lost 6; bases outside the gene matches: 4. Germline CDR1 LNHDA, CDR2 SQIVND (reference sequence). The CDR3 is made up of 13 amino acids. The full variable domain, rest sourced from reference TRBV19 and TRBJ2-1, is DGGITQSPKYLFRKEGQNVTLSCEQNLNHDAMYWYRQDPGQGLRLIYYSQIVNDFQKGDIAEGYSVSREKKESFPLTVTSAQKNPTAFYLCASARTGGNEQFFGPGTRLTVL.

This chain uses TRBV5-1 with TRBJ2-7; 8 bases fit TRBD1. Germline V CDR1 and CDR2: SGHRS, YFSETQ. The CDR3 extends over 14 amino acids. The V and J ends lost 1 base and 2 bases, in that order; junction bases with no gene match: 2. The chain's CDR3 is CASSLSGQAYEQYF. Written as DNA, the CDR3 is TGCGCCAGCAGCTTGTCGGGACAGGCCTACGAGCAGTACTTC.

The CDR3 spells CASSPLRGSYNEQFF. CDR3 nucleotide sequence: TGCGCCAGCAGCCCCCTCCGGGGAAGCTACAATGAGCAGTTCTTC. The rearrangement uses TRBV5-1 and TRBJ2-1; D may be TRBD2 (5 bases). CDR1 is SGHRS, CDR2 YFSETQ, per germline. V lost 4 bases and J 3 bases, leaving 14 bases between the germline ends. The CDR3 loop spans 15 amino acids. The whole variable domain, remainder taken from reference TRBV5-1 and TRBJ2-1, is KAGVTQTPRYLIKTRGQQVTLSCSPISGHRSVSWYQQTPGQGLQFLFEYFSETQRNKGNFPGRFSGRQFSNSRSEMNVSTLELGDSALYLCASSPLRGSYNEQFFGPGTRLTVL.